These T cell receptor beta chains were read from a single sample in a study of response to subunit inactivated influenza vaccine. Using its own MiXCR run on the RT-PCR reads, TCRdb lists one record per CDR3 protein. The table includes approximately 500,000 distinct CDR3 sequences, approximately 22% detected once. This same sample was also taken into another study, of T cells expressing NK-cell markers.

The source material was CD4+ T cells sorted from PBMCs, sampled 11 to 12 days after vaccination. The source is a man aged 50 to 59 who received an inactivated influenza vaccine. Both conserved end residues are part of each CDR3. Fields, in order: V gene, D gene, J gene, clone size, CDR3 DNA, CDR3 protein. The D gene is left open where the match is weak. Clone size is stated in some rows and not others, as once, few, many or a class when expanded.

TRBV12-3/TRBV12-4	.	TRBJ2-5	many	TGTGCCAGCAGCCACACATCCCAAGAGACCCAGTACTTC	CASSHTSQETQYF
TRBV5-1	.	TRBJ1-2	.	TGCGCCAGCACCCCCCTTCAGGGTAGTTATGGCTACACCTTC	CASTPLQGSYGYTF
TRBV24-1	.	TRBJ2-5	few	TGTGCCACCAGTGATTTCCGGCAGAAAGAGACCCAGTACTTC	CATSDFRQKETQYF
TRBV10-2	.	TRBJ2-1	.	TGCGCCAGCAGTGAGTCAGTTGGGACGCAGTTCTTC	CASSESVGTQFF
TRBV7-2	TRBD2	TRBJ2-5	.	TGTGCCAGCAGCCGACTAGCAGTAGGGGAGACCCAGTACTTC	CASSRLAVGETQYF
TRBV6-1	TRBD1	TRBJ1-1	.	TGTGCCAGCAAGGCAAAACGGACAGGCGCCCACACTGAAGCTTTCTTT	CASKAKRTGAHTEAFF
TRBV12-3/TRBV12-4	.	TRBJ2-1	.	TGTGCCAGCAGCACCATTCGTTTAAGCAATGAGCAGTTCTTC	CASSTIRLSNEQFF
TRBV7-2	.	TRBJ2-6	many	TGTGCCAGCAGCTTAGACAGCTCTGGGGCCAACGTCCTGACTTTC	CASSLDSSGANVLTF
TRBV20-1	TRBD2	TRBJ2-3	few	TGCAGTGCGGGGACTAGCGGGAGACGGTGGGATACGCAGTATTTT	CSAGTSGRRWDTQYF
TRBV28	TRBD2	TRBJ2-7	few	TGTGCCAGCAGTTTGGGCGGGAGGTTATACGAGCAGTACTTC	CASSLGGRLYEQYF
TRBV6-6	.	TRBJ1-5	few	TGTGCCAGCGGGGGTGGTAGCAATCAGCCCCAGCATTTT	CASGGGSNQPQHF
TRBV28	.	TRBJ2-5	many	TGTGCCAGCAGTCTGGGCCAGGCCAAACAAGAGACCCAGTACTTC	CASSLGQAKQETQYF
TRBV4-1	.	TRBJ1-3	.	TGCGCCAGCAGCCTGGCAGGGTTCGGAAACACCATATATTTT	CASSLAGFGNTIYF
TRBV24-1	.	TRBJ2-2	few	TGTGCCACCAGTGATTTGCAAGGGTCGAACACCGGGGAGCTGTTTTTT	CATSDLQGSNTGELFF
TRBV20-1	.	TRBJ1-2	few	TGCAGTGCCCCCAAGGAGGGGCCTGGCTACACCTTC	CSAPKEGPGYTF
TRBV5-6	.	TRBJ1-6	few	TGTGCCAGCATGAGGGGTTCGCGGAACAATTCACCCCTCCACTTT	CASMRGSRNNSPLHF
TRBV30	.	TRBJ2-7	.	TGTGCCTGGAGTGCCCCTGAGCGGAGATACGAGCAGTACTTC	CAWSAPERRYEQYF
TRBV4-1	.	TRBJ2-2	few	TGCGCCAGCAGCCAGAGAAGGGCAGGGATCGGGGAGCTGTTTTTT	CASSQRRAGIGELFF
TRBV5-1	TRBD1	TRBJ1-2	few	TGCGCCAGCAGCTCTCGACAGGGGGCCGGCTATGGCTACACCTTC	CASSSRQGAGYGYTF
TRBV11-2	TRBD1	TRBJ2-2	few	TGTGCCAGCAGCACCTACAGGGGCGCAGTCACTGGGGAGCTGTTTTTT	CASSTYRGAVTGELFF
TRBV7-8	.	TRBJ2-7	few	TGTGCCAGCAGCTTAAATGCAGACACCTACGAGCAGTACTTC	CASSLNADTYEQYF
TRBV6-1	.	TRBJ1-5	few	TGTGCCAGCAGTGAAGCGCGGTCCCAGCCCCAGCATTTT	CASSEARSQPQHF
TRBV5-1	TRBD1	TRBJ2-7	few	TGCGCCAGCAGCTTGGTAAGCCCGGGACAGGGGGTTTACGAGCAGTACTTC	CASSLVSPGQGVYEQYF
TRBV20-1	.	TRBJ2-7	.	TGCAGTGCTCCTACCAGTTTCAACGAGCAGTACTTC	CSAPTSFNEQYF
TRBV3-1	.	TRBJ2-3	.	TGTGCCAGCAGCCAAGAGTGCTCGATGGGGGATGTTACGCAGTATTTT	CASSQECSMGDVTQYF
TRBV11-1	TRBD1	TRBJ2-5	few	TGTGCCAGCAGCGTACAGGGGGGCCTGGAGGAGACCCAGTACTTC	CASSVQGGLEETQYF
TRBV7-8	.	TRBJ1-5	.	TGTGCCAGCAGCTTATCCGCAGGGAGCAATCAGCCCCAGCATTTT	CASSLSAGSNQPQHF
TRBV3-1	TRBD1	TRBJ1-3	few	TGTGCCAGCAGCCAAGGGGTTCGGGACAGGGTTCTTCGGAGCTCTGGAAACACCATATATTTT	CASSQGVRDRVLRSSGNTIYF
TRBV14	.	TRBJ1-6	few	TGTGCCAGCAGCCTATACAAGGGGAATGTAGAATCACCCCTCCACTTT	CASSLYKGNVESPLHF
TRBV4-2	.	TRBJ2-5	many	TGTGCCAGCAGCCAAGATCGGGGGGCCGAGACCCAGTACTTC	CASSQDRGAETQYF
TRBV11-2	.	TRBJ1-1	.	TGTGCCAGCAGCTCCGCTGCTGGGGGGAACACTGAAGCTTTCTTT	CASSSAAGGNTEAFF
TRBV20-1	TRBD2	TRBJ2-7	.	TGCAGTGCCCGACTAGCGGGGGTGTACGAGCAGTACTTC	CSARLAGVYEQYF
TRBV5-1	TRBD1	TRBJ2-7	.	TGCGCCAGCAGATCGTCGACAGGGTCCTACGAGCAGTACTTC	CASRSSTGSYEQYF
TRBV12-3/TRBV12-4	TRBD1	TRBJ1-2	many	TGTGCCACCGGGACAGCATATGGCTACACCTTC	CATGTAYGYTF
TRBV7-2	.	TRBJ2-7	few	TGTGCCAGCAGCCCAAGGGAGCCCGCCTACGAGCAGTACTTC	CASSPREPAYEQYF
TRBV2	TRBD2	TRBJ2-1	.	TGTGCCAGCAAAAGCGGGGGCTTGTACAATGAGCAGTTCTTC	CASKSGGLYNEQFF
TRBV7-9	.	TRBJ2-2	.	TGTGCCAGCAGCAATAACAGGAAACCCGGGGAGCTGTTTTTT	CASSNNRKPGELFF
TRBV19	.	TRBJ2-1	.	TGTGCCAGTAGTATTGGGGGGAATGAGCAGTTCTTC	CASSIGGNEQFF
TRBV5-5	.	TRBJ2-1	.	TGTGCCAGCAGCTCGGGGCTGGGGGTTGGTGAGCAGTTCTTC	CASSSGLGVGEQFF
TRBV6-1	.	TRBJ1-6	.	TGTGCCAGCAGTCGGAAACCGCTGACCAATTCACCCCTCCACTTT	CASSRKPLTNSPLHF
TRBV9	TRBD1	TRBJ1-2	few	TGTGCCAGCAGTCCTACAGGGGGCTACGACTATGGCTACACCTTC	CASSPTGGYDYGYTF
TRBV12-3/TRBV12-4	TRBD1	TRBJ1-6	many	TGTGCCAGCAGTTTAACCGGGACAGGAAATTCACCCCTCCACTTT	CASSLTGTGNSPLHF
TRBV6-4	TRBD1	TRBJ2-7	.	TGTGCCAGCACCGCCCCAGACAGGGGGGGTTACGAGCAGTACTTC	CASTAPDRGGYEQYF
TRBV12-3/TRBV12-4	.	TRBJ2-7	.	TGTGCCAGCAGTTCTATCGGACATGGGGGGTACGAGCAGTACTTC	CASSSIGHGGYEQYF
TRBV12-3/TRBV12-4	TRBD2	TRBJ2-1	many	TGTGCCAGCAATCCGGGGGGGTCTAGCTCCTACAATGAGCAGTTCTTC	CASNPGGSSSYNEQFF
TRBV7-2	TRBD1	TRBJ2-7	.	TGTGCCAGCAGCCCACGGGACAGAGACTACTACGAGCAGTACTTC	CASSPRDRDYYEQYF
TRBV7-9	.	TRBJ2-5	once	TGTGCCAGCAGCTTAGCGCGGAGCGGGCGAGAGACCCAGTACTTC	CASSLARSGRETQYF
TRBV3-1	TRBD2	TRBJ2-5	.	TGTGCCAGCAGAGGATCAGGACTAGCGGGGGGACAAGAGACCCAGTACTTC	CASRGSGLAGGQETQYF
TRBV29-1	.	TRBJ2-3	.	TGCAGCGTTGAAAGCGGTGGAGTAGATACGCAGTATTTT	CSVESGGVDTQYF
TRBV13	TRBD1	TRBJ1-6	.	TGTGCCAGCAGCAGGGACAGGGGTTCCTATAATTCACCCCTCCACTTT	CASSRDRGSYNSPLHF
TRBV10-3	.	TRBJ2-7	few	TGTGCCATCAGTGAGTTGGTCGAGCAGTACTTC	CAISELVEQYF
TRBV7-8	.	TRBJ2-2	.	TGTGCCAGCCGAGGGGGAAGAAGCACCGGGGAGCTGTTTTTT	CASRGGRSTGELFF
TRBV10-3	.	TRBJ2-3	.	TGTGCCATCACAGGGGCTAGCGGTGGAGATACGCAGTATTTT	CAITGASGGDTQYF
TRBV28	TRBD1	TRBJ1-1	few	TGTGCCAGCTGGGACAGAGCGATCGATAGGACTGAAGCTTTCTTT	CASWDRAIDRTEAFF
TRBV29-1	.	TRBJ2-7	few	TGCAGCGTTGAAGATCCCGGGGGGCGCGAACAGTACTTC	CSVEDPGGREQYF
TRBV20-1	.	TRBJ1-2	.	TGCAGTGCTAGATACTCAGTATTCTATGGCTACACCTTC	CSARYSVFYGYTF
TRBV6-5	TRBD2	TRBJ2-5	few	TGTGCCAGCAGTTACATAGGGACTAGCGGGGGAAAGACCCAGTACTTC	CASSYIGTSGGKTQYF